The rows below give T cell receptor beta chains drawn from one sample of a study of identical twins. TCRdb passed the 5' RACE reads through MiXCR, listing each CDR3 protein once. The sample yields 1.5 million to 2 million distinct CDR3 sequences, about 31% seen once. The sample taken for sequencing was cord blood. The receptors come from a newborn girl in good health. Each CDR3 is given with its conserved first and last residue.

v_call cdr3_aa
TRBV20-1 CSARDPEKASEQFF
TRBV5-1 CASSLWTGIAKNIQYF
TRBV10-3 CAISDPKLAADTQYF
TRBV12-3/TRBV12-4 CASSPPRSNYGYTF
TRBV3-1 CASSYTGVKYEKLFF
TRBV5-1 CASSQSGTEAFF
TRBV4-1 CASSQLGLRGWGGNEQFF
TRBV28 CASSPSWWDEQYF
TRBV7-7 CASSLGTGGRDTEAFF
TRBV2 CASSDPGQGAEKEAQYF
TRBV12-5 CASGGIAGRGDTQYF
TRBV28 CASSPTTGGRYIQYF
TRBV20-1 CSARSASTDTQYF
TRBV2 CANSSGQNYGYTF
TRBV11-2 CASSFPRDRGTYEQYF
TRBV20-1 CSARVGANTGELFF
TRBV28 CASSSQPRVTEAFF
TRBV7-2 CASSWLHTDTQYF
TRBV20-1 CSARPPGQIYEQYF
TRBV5-1 CASSSSSGGVTEAFF
TRBV6-1 CASSEEGWFNEQFF
TRBV6-1 CASSNSPKGEKLFF
TRBV4-1 CASSLDLVETQYF
TRBV5-1 CASSLGDRKYF
TRBV9 CASSVGGTSGRFYEQYF
TRBV5-6 CASSRPSGGTYNEQFF
TRBV7-8 CASSLYGGGTDTQYF
TRBV29-1 CSVVAGIAEAFF
TRBV20-1 CSAKSVVGTLSYNEQFF
TRBV10-3 CAISEGTPQHF
TRBV3-1 CASSQESLAGVTGELFF
TRBV7-2 CASSLKESRAYEQYF
TRBV3-1 CASSPQWDNEQYF
TRBV20-1 CSARTSMSYNEQFF
TRBV7-2 CASSFRTGAYTGELFF
TRBV3-1 CASSRSGDFTDTQYF
TRBV10-3 CAISDRGRNQPQHF
TRBV18 CASSLLVSGANVLTF
TRBV18 CASSPTSGKGANYGYTF
TRBV5-1 CASSLAGTGQPQHF
TRBV10-3 CAISRGRDNEQFF
TRBV6-6 CASSPKRGGRDTQYF
TRBV20-1 CSARAWTYGTDTQYF
TRBV6-6 CASSYGQTNYGYTF
TRBV20-1 CSAFPQGTLNEQFF
TRBV20-1 CSAAPRTGFSYNEQFF
TRBV27 CASSSQGRPQHF
TRBV24-1 CATSDTSGSQTQYF
TRBV5-1 CASSWGQGINYGYTF
TRBV25-1 CASLGQGAGGYTF
TRBV28 CASTRTDPKATNEKLFF
TRBV11-2 CASSPWLAGGIYNEQFF
TRBV29-1 CSVLNPKQGANYEQYF
TRBV5-6 CASSLAPGSSTDTQYF
TRBV4-2 CASSQGQAGGVFGELFF